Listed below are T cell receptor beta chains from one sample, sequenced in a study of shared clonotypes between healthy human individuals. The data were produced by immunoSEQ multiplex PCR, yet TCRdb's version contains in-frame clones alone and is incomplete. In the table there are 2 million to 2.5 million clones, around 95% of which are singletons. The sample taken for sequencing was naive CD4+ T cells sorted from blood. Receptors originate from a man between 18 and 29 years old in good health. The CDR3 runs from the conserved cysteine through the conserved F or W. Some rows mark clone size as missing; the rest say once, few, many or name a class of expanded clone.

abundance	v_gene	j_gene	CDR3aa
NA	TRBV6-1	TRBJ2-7	CASSVVAGAYEQYF
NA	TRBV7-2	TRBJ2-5	CASSLGLVETQYF
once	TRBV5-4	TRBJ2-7	CASSLAGLAGVW
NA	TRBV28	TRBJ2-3	CASRTLQGGDTQYF
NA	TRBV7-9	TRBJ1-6	CASSPWGQGANSPLHF
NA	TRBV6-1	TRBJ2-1	CASSELGAGAYNEQFF
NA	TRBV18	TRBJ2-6	CASSPTIAGQVSGANVLTF
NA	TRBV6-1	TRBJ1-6	CCTGVESPLHF
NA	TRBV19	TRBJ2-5	CASSWRIQETQYF
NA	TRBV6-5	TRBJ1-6	CASSYDPAALSPLHF
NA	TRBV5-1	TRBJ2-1	CASSFRSPASGSLNEQFF
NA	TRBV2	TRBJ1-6	CASRPDRNYNSPLHF
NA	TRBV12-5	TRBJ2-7	CASGPDRVYEQYF
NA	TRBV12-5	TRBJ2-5	CASGLVRGSHQETQYF
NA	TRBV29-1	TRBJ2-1	CSVWDFQQFF
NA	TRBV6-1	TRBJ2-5	CASSLGQGGETQYF
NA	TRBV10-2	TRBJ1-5	CASSGESNQPQHF
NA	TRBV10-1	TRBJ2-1	CASSDGLPYNEQFF
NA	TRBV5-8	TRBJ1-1	CASSLEARAGTEAFF
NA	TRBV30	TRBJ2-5	CAWSGGFETQYF
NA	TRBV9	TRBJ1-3	CASSVDPGNTIYF
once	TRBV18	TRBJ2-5	CASSPPAGGWETQYF
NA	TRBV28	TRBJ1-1	CASSSGLTQSF